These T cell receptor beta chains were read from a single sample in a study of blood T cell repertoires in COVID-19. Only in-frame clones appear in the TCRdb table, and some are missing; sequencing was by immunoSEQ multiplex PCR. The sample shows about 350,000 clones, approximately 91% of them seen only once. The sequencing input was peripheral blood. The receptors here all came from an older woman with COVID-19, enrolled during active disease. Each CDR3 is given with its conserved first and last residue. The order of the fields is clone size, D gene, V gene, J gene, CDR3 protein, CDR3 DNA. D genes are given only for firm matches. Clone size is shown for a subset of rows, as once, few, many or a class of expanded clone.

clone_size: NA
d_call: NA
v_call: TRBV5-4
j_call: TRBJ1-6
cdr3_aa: CASSYKSGPNSPLHF
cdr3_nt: TGTGCCAGCAGCTATAAAAGCGGCCCCAATTCACCCCTCCACTTT

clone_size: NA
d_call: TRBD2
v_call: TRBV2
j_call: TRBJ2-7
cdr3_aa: CASSSGVSYEQYF
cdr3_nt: TGTGCCAGCAGCAGCGGGGTCTCCTACGAGCAGTACTTC

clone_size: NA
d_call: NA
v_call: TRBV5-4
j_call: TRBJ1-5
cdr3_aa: CASSSFGQPQHF
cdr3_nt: TGTGCCAGCAGCTCGTTCGGGCAGCCCCAGCATTTT

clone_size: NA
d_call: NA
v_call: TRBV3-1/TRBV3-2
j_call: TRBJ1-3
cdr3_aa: CASSPFSTGMGNTIYF
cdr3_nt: TGTGCCAGCAGCCCATTTTCAACAGGGATGGGAAACACCATATATTTT

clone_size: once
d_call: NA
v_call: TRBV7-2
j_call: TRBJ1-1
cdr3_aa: CASSLRRAGLNTEAFF
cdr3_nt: TGTGCCAGCAGCTTAAGACGGGCAGGGCTGAACACTGAAGCTTTCTTT

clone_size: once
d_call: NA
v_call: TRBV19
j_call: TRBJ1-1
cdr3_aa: CASSNDQTRTEAFF
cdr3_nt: TGTGCCAGTAGTAACGACCAAACGAGGACTGAAGCTTTCTTT

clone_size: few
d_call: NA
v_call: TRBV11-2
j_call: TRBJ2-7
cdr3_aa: CASSPSSYEQYF
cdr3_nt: TGTGCCAGCAGCCCGAGCTCCTACGAGCAGTACTTC

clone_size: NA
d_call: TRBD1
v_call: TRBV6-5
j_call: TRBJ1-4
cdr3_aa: CASRTTGDLYEKLFF
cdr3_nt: TGTGCCAGCAGAACCACAGGGGATCTATATGAAAAACTGTTTTTT

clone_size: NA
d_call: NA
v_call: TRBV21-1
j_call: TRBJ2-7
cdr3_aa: CASSATRTSAYEQYF
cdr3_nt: TGTGCCAGCAGCGCTACGCGGACTAGCGCCTACGAGCAGTACTTC

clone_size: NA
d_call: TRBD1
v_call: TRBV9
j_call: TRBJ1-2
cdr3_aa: CASSVEGTGGIYTF
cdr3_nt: TGTGCCAGCAGCGTAGAAGGGACAGGGGGGATCTACACCTTC

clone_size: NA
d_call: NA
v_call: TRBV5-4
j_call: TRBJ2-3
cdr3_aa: CASSLGHQSTDTQYF
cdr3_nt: TGTGCCAGCAGCTTGGGACACCAGAGCACAGATACGCAGTATTTT

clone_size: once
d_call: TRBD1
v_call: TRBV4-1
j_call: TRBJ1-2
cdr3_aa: CASSPPRGIYGYTF
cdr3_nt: TGCGCCAGCAGCCCCCCCAGGGGGATTTATGGCTACACCTTC

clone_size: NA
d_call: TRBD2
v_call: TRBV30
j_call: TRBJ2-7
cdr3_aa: CAWRARGVTYEQYF
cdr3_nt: TGTGCCTGGAGAGCTCGGGGGGTCACCTACGAGCAGTACTTC

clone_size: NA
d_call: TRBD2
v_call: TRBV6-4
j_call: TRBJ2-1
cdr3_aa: CASSLAGGTYNEQFF
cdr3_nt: TGTGCCAGCAGTCTAGCGGGGGGGACCTACAATGAGCAGTTCTTC

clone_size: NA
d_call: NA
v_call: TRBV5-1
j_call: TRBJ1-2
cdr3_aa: CASSLESGYGYTF
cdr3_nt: TGCGCCAGCAGCTTGGAATCGGGGTATGGCTACACCTTC

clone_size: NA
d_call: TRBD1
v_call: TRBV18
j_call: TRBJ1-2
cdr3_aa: CASSITPGQLKTYGYTF
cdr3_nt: TGTGCCAGCTCAATTACCCCGGGACAGCTCAAAACCTATGGCTACACCTTC

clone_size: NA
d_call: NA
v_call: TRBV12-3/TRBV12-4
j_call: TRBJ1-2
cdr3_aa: CASSAPWRNGYTF
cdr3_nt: TGTGCCAGCAGTGCCCCTTGGCGGAATGGCTACACCTTC

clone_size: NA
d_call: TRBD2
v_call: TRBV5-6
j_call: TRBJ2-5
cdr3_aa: CASSLYGGALETQYF
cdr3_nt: TGTGCCAGCAGCTTGTACGGGGGGGCCCTGGAGACCCAGTACTTC

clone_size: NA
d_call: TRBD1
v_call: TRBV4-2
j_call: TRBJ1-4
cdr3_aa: CASSQGNLGQGGEKLFF
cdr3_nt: TGTGCCAGCAGCCAGGGTAACTTGGGACAGGGAGGTGAAAAACTGTTTTTT

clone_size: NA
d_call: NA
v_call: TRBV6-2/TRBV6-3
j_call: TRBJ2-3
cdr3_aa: CASSYSIGTRFSTDTQYF
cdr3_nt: TGTGCCAGCAGTTACTCGATAGGGACTCGGTTTAGCACAGATACGCAGTATTTT

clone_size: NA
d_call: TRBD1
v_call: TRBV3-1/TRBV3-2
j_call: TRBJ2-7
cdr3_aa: CASSWTGANPYEQYF
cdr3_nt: TGTGCCAGCAGCTGGACAGGGGCCAACCCCTACGAGCAGTACTTC

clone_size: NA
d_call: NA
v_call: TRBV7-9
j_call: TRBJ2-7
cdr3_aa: CASSLAHTPYEQYF
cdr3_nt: TGTGCCAGCAGCTTAGCGCACACACCCTACGAGCAGTACTTC

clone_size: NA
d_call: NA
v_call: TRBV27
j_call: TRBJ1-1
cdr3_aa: CASSPRGGGGPEAFF
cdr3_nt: TGTGCCAGCAGTCCCCGAGGAGGGGGGGGTCCTGAAGCTTTCTTT

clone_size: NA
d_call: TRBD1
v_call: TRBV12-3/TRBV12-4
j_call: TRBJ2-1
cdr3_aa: CASKPQGWNEQFF
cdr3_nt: TGTGCCAGCAAACCACAGGGGTGGAATGAGCAGTTCTTC

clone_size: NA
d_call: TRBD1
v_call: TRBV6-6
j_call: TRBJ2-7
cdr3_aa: CASTTGTGGFNEQYF
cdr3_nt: TGTGCCAGCACCACCGGAACAGGGGGTTTCAACGAGCAGTACTTC

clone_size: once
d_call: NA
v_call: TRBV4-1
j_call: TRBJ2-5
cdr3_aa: CASSPTTGGGETQYF
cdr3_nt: TGCGCCAGCAGCCCTACTACTGGGGGCGGGGAGACCCAGTACTTC

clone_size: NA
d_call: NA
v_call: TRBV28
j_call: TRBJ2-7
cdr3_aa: CASVGQPPYEQYF
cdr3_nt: TGTGCCAGCGTCGGACAGCCCCCCTACGAGCAGTACTTC

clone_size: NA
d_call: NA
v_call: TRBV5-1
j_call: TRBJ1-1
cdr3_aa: CASSGGGGSGEAFF
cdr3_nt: TGCGCCAGCAGCGGCGGCGGTGGTTCCGGTGAAGCTTTCTTT

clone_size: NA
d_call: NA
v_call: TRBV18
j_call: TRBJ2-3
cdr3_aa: CASSPTYYTDTQYF
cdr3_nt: TGTGCCAGCTCACCAACATATTACACAGATACGCAGTATTTT

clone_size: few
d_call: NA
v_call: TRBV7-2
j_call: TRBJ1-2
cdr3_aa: CASSYDTSGGYTF
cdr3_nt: TGTGCCAGCAGCTATGACACGTCCGGAGGCTACACCTTC

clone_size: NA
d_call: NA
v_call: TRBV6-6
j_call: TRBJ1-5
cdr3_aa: CASSGNQPQHF
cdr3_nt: TGTGCCAGCTCCGGCAATCAGCCCCAGCATTTT

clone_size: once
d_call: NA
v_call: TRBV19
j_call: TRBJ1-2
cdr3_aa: CASSITRISGGYTF
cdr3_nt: TGTGCCAGTAGTATAACCAGGATTAGTGGCGGCTACACCTTC

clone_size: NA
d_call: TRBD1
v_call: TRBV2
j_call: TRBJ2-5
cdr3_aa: CASRADRDRETQYF
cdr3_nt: TGTGCCAGCAGAGCGGACAGGGATAGGGAGACCCAGTACTTC

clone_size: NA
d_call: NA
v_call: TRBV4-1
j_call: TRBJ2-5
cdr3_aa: CASSQTALGATQYF
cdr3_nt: TGCGCCAGCAGCCAGACGGCGCTAGGGGCCACCCAGTACTTC

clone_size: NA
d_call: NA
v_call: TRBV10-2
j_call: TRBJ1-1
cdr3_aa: CASINFLMNTEAFF
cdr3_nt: TGCGCCAGCATTAACTTTCTGATGAACACTGAAGCTTTCTTT

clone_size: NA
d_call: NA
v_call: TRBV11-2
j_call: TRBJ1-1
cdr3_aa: CASSLDISNTEAFF
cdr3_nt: TGTGCCAGCAGCTTAGATATTTCGAACACTGAAGCTTTCTTT